This TCR beta chain comes out of a study of beta chain features in type 1 diabetes. Expressed TCRB transcripts were sequenced because the isolated RNA had all been reverse transcribed beforehand. Clones were read by immunoSEQ multiplex PCR, and TCRdb kept only the in-frame ones, dropping some. The sample lists fewer than 300,000 clones, around 21% seen once, with 0.028% in the top ten. In regard to this clone: No antigen is known for it.

Study conclusions and caveats: Moderately but significantly shorter TCRB CDR3s were found in Type 1 diabetes patients in all four CD4+ subsets.

Germline V gene sequence: CDR1 MNHEY, CDR2 SMNVEV (reference sequence). CDR3 length equals 16 residues. The V end was cut by 5 bases, the J end by 1 base, with 14 bases between. This clonotype was sampled from a woman aged 40-49 years with type 1 diabetes. The rearrangement links TRBV27 to TRBJ2-2; weak D call: TRBD1 (5 bases). Material for sequencing was naive CD4+ T cells from blood. The CDR3 DNA is TGTGCCAGCAGTCCCAAGGACACCTTGAACACCGGGGAGCTGTTTTTT. This sequence encodes CASSPKDTLNTGELFF.